These 32 T cell receptor beta chains were sequenced from one sample in a study of glioma-infiltrating T cells. TCR alpha and beta CDR3 regions were amplified from RNA using iRepertoire nested multiplex PCR. Via MiXCR, TCRdb re-called the multiplex PCR reads, giving one row per CDR3 protein. The sample records 93,000 or so distinct CDR3 sequences, about 30% being singletons. Sequencing was done on a sample of glioma tissue, nonneoplastic brain tissue, or PBMCs (not recorded which). These receptors all stem from a human donor with low-grade glioma or glioblastoma, undergoing nonglioma brain surgery, or in good health (not recorded which).

This clonotype appeared a few times. The CDR3 DNA reads as TGTGCCAGTTTTAGGGGAAGGGCCGGGGAGCTGTTTTTT. The encoded protein is CASFRGRAGELFF. The V call is TRBV19, the J call TRBJ2-2; tentative D call: TRBD1 (5 bases). CDR1 is LNHDA, CDR2 SQIVND, per germline (reference sequence). V was trimmed by 8 bases and J by 6 bases, leaving 13 bases between them. The CDR3 is 13 amino acids.

This clonotype showed up many times. CDR3 amino acids: CATSDIKGGAETQYF. The CDR3 nucleotides read TGTGCCACCAGTGATATCAAAGGGGGAGCAGAGACCCAGTACTTC. This sequence joins TRBV24-1 and TRBJ2-5, with D maybe TRBD1 (6 bases). The ends were cut back, 3 bases at V and 4 bases at J, with 14 bases in the middle. This CDR3 region has 15 residues. Germline assignment: CDR1 KGHDR and CDR2 SFDVKD.

The V call is TRBV28, the J call TRBJ2-7; possibly TRBD2 for D (5 bases). This CDR3 is 12 amino acids long. V lost 6 bases and J lost 5, with 11 bases in between. Germline V gives CDR1 MDHEN, CDR2 SYDVKM. CDR3 nucleotides: TGTGCCAGCAGCCAGAAACTAGACGAGCAGTACTTC. Translated, it gives CASSQKLDEQYF.

A remark on this clonotype: A much larger clone lies one base from this, so it may be a read error. The chain couples TRBV19 to TRBJ1-2, with D hard to call. This CDR3 comprises 13 residues. V lost 5 bases and J 4 bases, leaving 11 bases between the germline ends. The germline CDR1 and CDR2 sequences are LNHDA and SQIVND (reference sequence). The CDR3 nucleotides read TGTGCCAGTAGTCGAACAGAATTCTATGGCTACACCTTC. Amino acid sequence: CASSRTEFYGYTF.

This clonotype was found many times. This chain uses TRBV6-1 with TRBJ2-3, with D possibly being TRBD1 or TRBD2 (6 bases each). Germline V gene data show CDR1 as MNHNS and CDR2 as SASEGT. Deletions cut 5 bases from V and 2 bases from J, with 11 bases between. This CDR3 has 14 residues. CDR3 DNA: TGTGCCAGCAGTTTATGGGGGGCCACAGATACGCAGTATTTT. Amino acid sequence: CASSLWGATDTQYF.

This clonotype was counted at least ten times. The rearrangement links TRBV28 to TRBJ1-5, with 9 bases that match TRBD1. After removal of 7 bases from V and 3 bases from J, the junction contained 10 bases not matched to a gene. CDR3 length: 16 amino acids. Germline V gene data show CDR1 as MDHEN and CDR2 as SYDVKM. The CDR3: CASTQRGQGFNQPQHF. The CDR3 DNA is TGTGCCAGCACCCAACGGGGACAGGGATTCAATCAGCCCCAGCATTTT.

This chain uses TRBV29-1 with TRBJ1-4, with a possible D match to TRBD1 (5 bases). This CDR3 has 12 residues. V was shortened by 6 bases and J by 8 bases, with 13 bases between the two germline ends. Germline V gives CDR1 SQVTM, CDR2 ANQGSEA. This CDR3 reads CSVSRVGEKLFF. The CDR3 DNA reads TGCAGCGTAAGCAGGGTTGGCGAAAAACTGTTTTTT.

This clonotype was counted at least ten times. V usage is TRBV7-8 and J usage is TRBJ1-2; TRBD1 aligns across 7 bases. The V gene end was trimmed by 5 bases and the J gene end by 10 bases; junction bases not matched to a gene: 16. The CDR3 spans 15 residues. The germline CDR1 and CDR2 sequences are SGHVS and FQNEAQ. CDR3 DNA sequence: TGTGCCAGCAGCCCAGGGAGGGGACAGAGGACCCTCTACACCTTC. It is translated as CASSPGRGQRTLYTF.

To note about this clonotype: This could be a read error, since a much larger clone is one nucleotide away. V usage is TRBV20-1 and J usage is TRBJ1-2; the match to TRBD1 covers 7 bases. CDR3 size: 11 residues. Trimming removed 6 bases from V and 10 bases from J; junction bases left unmatched: 8. CDR1 and CDR2 from the germline V gene are DFQATT and SNEGSKA (reference sequence). CDR3 DNA: TGCAGTGCGGTTCGACAGGGCGACTACACCTTC. Translated, it gives CSAVRQGDYTF.

Comments on this clonotype: A much larger clonotype is one base distant, so this may be a read error. The J gene is TRBJ2-5, the V gene TRBV10-1, with D possibly being TRBD2 (5 bases). Germline CDR1 reads WNHNN; CDR2 reads SYGVQD (reference sequence). The length of the CDR3 is 12 residues. Here the CDR3 DNA reads TGCGCCAGCAGTGAGACGCCCCGGACTCCCTGCTTC. Its protein is CASSETPRTPCF.

The rearrangement uses TRBV7-2 and TRBJ2-4; D possibly corresponds to TRBD1 (5 bases). CDR3 length: 17 amino acids. The germline V gene has CDR1 SGHTA and CDR2 FQGNSA. The V and J ends lost 1 base and 7 bases respectively, with 20 bases between them. The CDR3 here is CASSLVGVASIGNIQYF. CDR3 bases: TGTGCCAGCAGCTTAGTAGGGGTCGCCTCTATAGGTAACATTCAGTACTTC.

As to this clonotype: A single base separates this from a much larger clone, so it may be a read error. This chain uses TRBV4-1 with TRBJ1-2; unclear D gene. CDR3 length: 13 residues. Looked up from germline, CDR1 is MGHRA and CDR2 is YSYEKL. The CDR3 DNA is TGCGCCAGCAGCCGCTCGCGGCAGGATGGCTACAACTTC. Translation gives CASSRSRQDGYNF.

Comments on this clonotype: One base away lies a much larger clone, so this may be a sequencing read error. V gene TRBV28 combines with J gene TRBJ1-5; TRBD1 agrees at 7 bases. The CDR3 runs to 13 residues. Germline loops: CDR1 MDHEN, CDR2 SYDVKM. V was pared by 10 bases and J by 4 bases, with 7 bases of the junction left unmatched. CDR3 region: CANSDRENQPQHF. CDR3 in DNA: TGTGCCAACTCCGACAGGGAGAATCAGCCCCAGCATTTT. Using reference TRBV28 and TRBJ1-5 for the parts outside the CDR3, the full variable domain is DVKVTQSSRYLVKRTGEKVFLECVQDMDHENMFWYRQDPGLGLRLIYFSYDVKMKEKGDIPEGYSVSREKKERFSLILESASTNQTSMYLCANSDRENQPQHFGDGTRLSIL.

V and J are TRBV20-1 and TRBJ1-1, with no clear D. CDR1 and CDR2 (germline): DFQATT, SNEGSKA (reference sequence). V lost 2 bases and J 5 bases, leaving 15 bases between the germline ends. The CDR3 extends over 14 amino acids. The CDR3 loop is CSARPGSEKTEAFF. In nucleotides, the CDR3 is TGCAGTGCTAGACCCGGGAGTGAGAAAACTGAAGCTTTCTTT.

Comments on this clonotype: Its ends do not fully match the called genes, so a read error is possible. This rearrangement joins TRBV12-5 to TRBJ1-1, with D possibly being TRBD1 (6 bases). The CDR3 has 16 residues. Germline assignment: CDR1 LGHNT and CDR2 FRNRAP. The CDR3 region is CDSGLVLGARNTEAFF. The CDR3 DNA follows: TGTGATAGTGGTTTGGTATTGGGGGCTAGGAACACTGAAGCTTTCTTT.

This clonotype occurred once. The V gene is TRBV30, the J gene TRBJ2-7, with a weak D call TRBD2 (6 bases). Between the trimmed V and J ends, which lost 2 bases and 2 bases, there was a span of 13 bases. The CDR3 length is 14 residues. CDR1 is GTSNPN and CDR2 is SVGIG in the germline V gene (reference sequence). CDR3 amino acids: CAWSRGKATYEQYF. For the CDR3, the DNA is TGTGCCTGGAGTCGGGGGAAAGCCACCTACGAGCAGTACTTC.

This clonotype was detected a few times. This rearrangement joins TRBV19 to TRBJ1-5, with a weak D call TRBD1 (6 bases). Germline V CDR1 and CDR2: LNHDA, SQIVND (reference sequence). This CDR3 has 14 residues. V dropped 8 bases and J dropped 5 bases, with 16 bases sitting between them. The CDR3 region is CASSGGQFDQPQHF. As DNA, the CDR3 is TGTGCCAGTTCTGGGGGGCAGTTCGATCAGCCCCAGCATTTT.

This clonotype has more than one count but fewer than ten. This chain uses TRBV19 with TRBJ2-7; D could derive from TRBD1 or TRBD2 (5 bases each). The CDR3 spans 14 residues. Germline assignment: CDR1 LNHDA and CDR2 SQIVND (reference sequence). V lost 5 bases and J lost 3, with 14 bases in between. As DNA, the CDR3 is TGTGCCAGTAGTCAACCGGGACGGAACTACGAGCAGTACTTC. Amino acid sequence: CASSQPGRNYEQYF.

The chain combines TRBV6-1 with TRBJ2-1; the match to TRBD1 covers 10 bases. Germline V gene sequence: CDR1 MNHNS, CDR2 SASEGT. The J segment lost 7 bases and the V segment lost 5 bases, leaving 11 bases of the junction unmatched. The CDR3 spans 16 residues. CDR3 protein: CASSLSFGQGGNEQFF. The DNA of the CDR3 is TGTGCCAGCAGTTTATCCTTCGGACAGGGGGGGAATGAGCAGTTCTTC.

The V call is TRBV7-3, the J call TRBJ1-1; 7 bases match TRBD1. V was pared by 5 bases and J by 5 bases, with 8 bases of the junction left unmatched. Germline assignment: CDR1 SGHTA and CDR2 FQGTGA. CDR3 length: 14 residues. DNA of the CDR3: TGTGCCAGCAGCCCCCACAGGGGTCGAACTGAAGCTTTCTTT. It translates to CASSPHRGRTEAFF.

This clonotype was seen at least ten times. The genes are TRBV4-3 and TRBJ2-7, with D tentatively TRBD1 (6 bases). This CDR3 has 15 residues. The germline CDR1 and CDR2 sequences are LGHNA and YSLEER. V lost 5 bases and J lost 3, with 17 bases in between. The CDR3 region is CASSSSIGRGYEQYF. DNA of the CDR3: TGCGCCAGCAGCTCCAGTATCGGCAGGGGCTACGAGCAGTACTTC.

This CDR3 is CASSLPSANNEQFF. The CDR3 coding sequence is TGTGCCAGCAGCTTGCCCAGCGCCAACAATGAGCAGTTCTTC. The chain combines TRBV5-6 with TRBJ2-1; no reliable D call. V was clipped by 1 base and J by 5 bases, with 10 bases between them. Per the germline V gene, CDR1 is SGHDT and CDR2 is YYEEEE. The CDR3 totals 14 residues.

Notes on this clonotype: This may stem from a read error, because a much larger clone lies one nucleotide away. This CDR3 is CRAIPGTGAGNTIYF. DNA of the CDR3: TGCAGAGCTATCCCCGGGACAGGGGCTGGAAACACCATATATTTT. The V call is TRBV20-1, the J call TRBJ1-3, with 10 bases fitting TRBD1. CDR1 and CDR2 from the germline V gene are DFQATT and SNEGSKA (reference sequence). The CDR3 totals 15 residues.

This clonotype came up many times. The V gene is TRBV20-1, the J gene TRBJ1-1; maybe TRBD1 (6 bases). Germline V gene data show CDR1 as DFQATT and CDR2 as SNEGSKA (reference sequence). This CDR3 comprises 15 residues. Trimming cost V 2 bases and J 0 bases, with 13 bases left between them. The CDR3 DNA sequence: TGCAGTGCTAGATCTGGGGGGGCGTTGAACACTGAAGCTTTCTTT. Its protein product is CSARSGGALNTEAFF.

This clonotype showed up many times. This sequence joins TRBV20-1 and TRBJ1-1; D is uncertain. Germline lookup yields CDR1 DFQATT and CDR2 SNEGSKA (reference sequence). CDR3 length equals 12 residues. V lost 3 bases, J lost 3 bases, and 8 bases lay in between. Here the CDR3 DNA reads TGCAGTGCTAGTGCAGGTGACACTGAAGCTTTCTTT. The encoded protein is CSASAGDTEAFF.

There are many counts of this clonotype. This rearrangement joins TRBV20-1 to TRBJ2-7; 11 positions agree with TRBD2. The V and J ends lost 2 bases and 1 base, in that order; junction bases with no gene match: 4. Per germline, CDR1 DFQATT and CDR2 SNEGSKA (reference sequence). The CDR3 totals 15 residues. The CDR3 loop reads CSARPLAGASYEQYF. In nucleotides, the CDR3 is TGCAGTGCTAGACCACTAGCGGGGGCGTCCTACGAGCAGTACTTC.

This clonotype showed up just once. A much more abundant neighbour one base away suggests this may be a read error. The CDR3 ends on some other residue instead of the conserved phenylalanine or tryptophan, so this is likely a read error. The chain employs TRBV20-1 and TRBJ1-5; no clear D gene. V dropped 6 bases and J dropped 2 bases, with 8 bases sitting between them. The germline V gene encodes CDR1 DFQATT and CDR2 SNEGSKA (reference sequence). This CDR3 has 12 residues. DNA of the CDR3: TGCAGTGCCACGGCGGGCAATCAGCCCCAGCATCTT. This codes for CSATAGNQPQHL.

This clonotype was seen ten or more times. The chain combines TRBV6-1 with TRBJ2-7; D tentatively fits TRBD1 or TRBD2 (7 bases each). CDR3 length: 15 amino acids. Germline CDR1 is MNHNS and CDR2 is SASEGT. Trimming took 7 bases from V and 2 from J, leaving 18 bases between them. The chain's CDR3 is CASIPRQGGAYEQYF. The CDR3, as DNA: TGTGCCAGCATTCCTCGACAGGGAGGGGCCTACGAGCAGTACTTC.

As concerns this clonotype: This clone may be a read error of a much larger clone one base away. The chain carries TRBV6-4 and TRBJ1-5; D possibly corresponds to TRBD1 (5 bases). Deletions cut 10 bases from V and 5 bases from J, with 15 bases between. The CDR3 runs to 13 residues. The germline V gene encodes CDR1 MRHNA and CDR2 SNTAGT. The CDR3 coding sequence is TGTGCCATCAGCAGGGAGAAGGATCAGCCCCAGCATTTT. As protein: CAISREKDQPQHF.

This clonotype appeared a few times. The genes are TRBV18 and TRBJ2-2; D gene ambiguous. Trimming removed 3 bases from V and 5 bases from J, with 4 bases in between. CDR1 KGHSH and CDR2 LQKENI come from the germline V gene. The CDR3 loop spans 12 amino acids. The CDR3, as DNA: TGTGCCAGCTCACCCAGGACCGGGGAGCTGTTTTTT. This codes for CASSPRTGELFF.

Turning to this clonotype: A much larger clonotype is one base distant, so this may be a read error. This sequence joins TRBV28 and TRBJ2-2; D gene unclear. Germline CDR1 is MDHEN and CDR2 is SYDVKM. The CDR3 contains 13 residues. The CDR3 DNA reads TGTGCCGGCAGTTTGGGGATTCCCGGGGAGCTGTTTTTT. Translated, it gives CAGSLGIPGELFF.

This clonotype was picked up a small number of times. It may be a read error: a sequence one base away is much more abundant. This chain joins TRBV6-1 and TRBJ2-1; 9 nucleotides line up with TRBD2. CDR3 size: 12 residues. Germline V gives CDR1 MNHNS, CDR2 SASEGT. CDR3 in DNA: TGTGCCGCGGCGGGGGGGCGTAATGAGCAGTCCTTC. Residues: CAAAGGRNEQSF.